These 26 T cell receptor beta chains originate from one sample sequenced in a study of T cells after yellow fever vaccination. TCRdb reprocessed the 5' RACE reads via MiXCR and lists one record per CDR3 protein. The sample consists of a few hundred thousand distinct CDR3 sequences, approximately 21% of them appearing once. Sequenced material: PBMCs, taken 15 days after the yellow fever booster vaccination. Every receptor here comes from a man aged 30-40 years who received the YFV17D yellow fever vaccine.

CDR3 sequence reads: CASSLEVRTGLPGEQYF. The CDR3 DNA is TGTGCCAGCAGTTTAGAGGTACGGACAGGGCTCCCGGGAGAGCAGTACTTC. The V and J genes are TRBV12-3 or TRBV12-4 and TRBJ2-7; TRBD1 agrees at 8 bases. This CDR3 has 17 amino acids. The J segment lost 7 bases and the V segment lost 1 base, leaving 15 bases of the junction unmatched.

In its sample, this clonotype was seen a few times. V and J are TRBV20-1 and TRBJ2-2, with D maybe TRBD2 (5 bases). This CDR3 has 14 amino acids. Trimming removed 2 bases from V and 1 base from J, with 8 bases in between. The V gene's germline CDR1 is DFQATT and CDR2 SNEGSKA (reference sequence). The CDR3 DNA sequence: TGCAGTGCTAGACACAGCGGGAACACCGGGGAGCTGTTTTTT. Residues: CSARHSGNTGELFF.

The genes are TRBV7-9 and TRBJ1-1; weak D call: TRBD1 (5 bases). CDR1 and CDR2 from the germline V gene are SEHNR and FQNEAQ (reference sequence). The ends were cut back, 4 bases at V and 4 bases at J, with 10 bases in the middle. CDR3 length equals 13 residues. CDR3 protein: CASSSLGGTEAFF. In nucleotides, the CDR3 is TGTGCCAGCAGCTCGTTGGGGGGCACTGAAGCTTTCTTT.

The chain employs TRBV7-2 and TRBJ2-1, with TRBD2 matching over 7 bases. The length of the CDR3 is 14 residues. V was pared by 5 bases and J by 3 bases, with 4 bases of the junction left unmatched. Looked up from germline, CDR1 is SGHTA and CDR2 is FQGNSA. The CDR3 reads CASSSRDYYNEQFF. DNA for the CDR3: TGTGCCAGCAGCAGCCGGGACTACTACAATGAGCAGTTCTTC. The variable domain in full, with the rest retrieved from reference TRBV7-2 and TRBJ2-1, is GAGVSQSPSNKVTEKGKDVELRCDPISGHTALYWYRQSLGQGLEFLIYFQGNSAPDKSGLPSDRFSAERTGGSVSTLTIQRTQQEDSAVYLCASSSRDYYNEQFFGPGTRLTVL.

V and J are TRBV9 and TRBJ2-5, with 10 positions matching TRBD1. V shed 4 bases and J 2 bases; nucleotides not matched to a gene: 8. The CDR3 spans 16 residues. The germline V gene encodes CDR1 SGDLS and CDR2 YYNGEE. This CDR3 is CASSISGTGVQETQYF. The CDR3 DNA is TGTGCCAGCAGCATATCCGGGACAGGGGTTCAAGAGACCCAGTACTTC.

DNA of the CDR3: TGTGCCAGCAGCTTAGTAGAGGGTGTGTATGAGCAGTACTTC. Translated, it gives CASSLVEGVYEQYF. The chain has TRBV7-2 and TRBJ2-7; weak D call: TRBD2 (5 bases). The CDR3 runs to 14 residues. Germline CDR1 SGHTA, CDR2 FQGNSA. Trimming cost V 1 base and J 7 bases, with 14 bases left between them. The entire variable domain, with the rest obtained from reference TRBV7-2 and TRBJ2-7, is as follows: GAGVSQSPSNKVTEKGKDVELRCDPISGHTALYWYRQSLGQGLEFLIYFQGNSAPDKSGLPSDRFSAERTGGSVSTLTIQRTQQEDSAVYLCASSLVEGVYEQYFGPGTRLTVT.

This clonotype was detected a few times. The gene calls are TRBV5-1 and TRBJ2-5; D not certain. The CDR3 has 12 residues. V lost 6 bases, J lost 3 bases, and 9 bases lay in between. Germline assignment: CDR1 SGHRS and CDR2 YFSETQ. The CDR3 protein is CASKKTEETQYF. The CDR3 DNA follows: TGCGCCAGCAAAAAGACTGAAGAGACCCAGTACTTC.

Only a few counts were recorded for this clonotype. The rearrangement joins TRBV7-2 to TRBJ2-3; TRBD2 matches 9 bases. Germline V gene data show CDR1 as SGHTA and CDR2 as FQGNSA. Unmatched junction bases numbered 2, after V lost 2 bases and J lost 5 bases. CDR3 length equals 14 residues. The CDR3 loop reads CASSLQAGGDTQYF. In DNA, the CDR3 is TGTGCCAGCAGCTTACAAGCGGGAGGAGATACGCAGTATTTT.

This clonotype appeared once. The DNA for the CDR3 is TGTGCCAGCAGTTTGAAGAGGGGGACCCAGTACTTC. Its translation: CASSLKRGTQYF. This chain connects TRBV12-3 or TRBV12-4 to TRBJ2-5, with D tentatively TRBD1 or TRBD2 (5 bases each). The V gene lost 3 bases and the J gene lost 7 bases, with 9 bases spanning the gap. The CDR3 runs 12 residues.

This clonotype occurred a few times. The chain links TRBV7-9 to TRBJ1-6, with 7 bases lining up with TRBD1. Losses at the gene ends were 5 bases for V and 5 bases for J; bases not matched to a gene: 6. Germline V lookup: CDR1 SEHNR, CDR2 FQNEAQ (reference sequence). The CDR3 loop spans 15 amino acids. This CDR3 is CASSKGARDNSPLHF. For the CDR3, the DNA is TGTGCCAGCAGCAAGGGGGCGCGTGATAATTCACCCCTCCACTTT.

This chain links TRBV5-1 with TRBJ2-5; D is ambiguous. This CDR3 is built from 16 residues. V dropped 2 bases and J dropped 5 bases, with 19 bases sitting between them. Looked up from germline, CDR1 is SGHRS and CDR2 is YFSETQ. The chain's CDR3 is CASSLTSSVESETQYF. The CDR3 DNA follows: TGCGCCAGCAGCTTAACCTCGTCAGTCGAGTCGGAGACCCAGTACTTC. Full variable domain (missing parts from reference TRBV5-1 and TRBJ2-5): KAGVTQTPRYLIKTRGQQVTLSCSPISGHRSVSWYQQTPGQGLQFLFEYFSETQRNKGNFPGRFSGRQFSNSRSEMNVSTLELGDSALYLCASSLTSSVESETQYFGPGTRLLVL.

This clonotype turned up a few times. The J gene is TRBJ2-2, the V gene TRBV20-1; D perhaps matches TRBD2 (5 bases). Germline CDR1 and CDR2: DFQATT and SNEGSKA (reference sequence). Trimming removed 6 bases from V and 0 bases from J, with 14 bases in between. The CDR3 extends over 15 amino acids. CDR3 in amino acids: CSARRAGANTGELFF. The CDR3 nucleotides are TGCAGTGCCCGTCGGGCGGGTGCGAACACCGGGGAGCTGTTTTTT.

The chain has TRBV28 and TRBJ2-7; D call uncertain. V lost 4 bases, J lost 6 bases, and 19 bases lay in between. The CDR3 runs to 15 residues. From germline, CDR1 is MDHEN and CDR2 SYDVKM. The CDR3 nucleotides are TGTGCCAGCAGTTCCTATCCCCGCCCGTGGGGCGAGCAGTACTTC. Protein product: CASSSYPRPWGEQYF. Full variable domain (remainder filled in from reference TRBV28 and TRBJ2-7): DVKVTQSSRYLVKRTGEKVFLECVQDMDHENMFWYRQDPGLGLRLIYFSYDVKMKEKGDIPEGYSVSREKKERFSLILESASTNQTSMYLCASSSYPRPWGEQYFGPGTRLTVT.

This clonotype has more than one count but fewer than ten. The V and J genes are TRBV29-1 and TRBJ2-1, with a tentative D call TRBD2 (6 bases). Trimming cost V 3 bases and J 9 bases, with 15 bases left between them. This CDR3 comprises 13 residues. CDR1 is SQVTM, CDR2 ANQGSEA, per germline. The CDR3 nucleotides read TGCAGCGTTGAGAGAGGACTAAGGTCTGAGCAGTTCTTC. Translating it yields CSVERGLRSEQFF.

The chain carries TRBV15 and TRBJ2-1; 7 bases align to TRBD2. Unmatched junction bases numbered 3, after V lost 1 base and J lost 3 bases. This CDR3 spans 15 amino acids. Per germline, CDR1 LNHNV and CDR2 YYDKDF (reference sequence). The CDR3 here is CATSRGPSGYNEQFF. CDR3 DNA: TGTGCCACCAGCAGAGGTCCTAGCGGCTACAATGAGCAGTTCTTC.

V gene TRBV20-1 combines with J gene TRBJ2-3; D may be TRBD2 (7 bases). Germline-derived CDR1 and CDR2 are DFQATT and SNEGSKA (reference sequence). V was clipped by 5 bases and J by 6 bases, with 15 bases between them. The CDR3 contains 13 residues. The CDR3 region is CSASRTRGDTQYF. CDR3 sequence (DNA): TGCAGTGCTTCACGGACTAGGGGGGATACGCAGTATTTT.

This clonotype has more than one count but fewer than ten. V and J are TRBV20-1 and TRBJ2-3; D is perhaps TRBD1 or TRBD2 (6 bases each). V shed 0 bases and J shed 6 bases, with 19 bases lying between them. Per germline, CDR1 DFQATT and CDR2 SNEGSKA (reference sequence). This CDR3 spans 16 amino acids. CDR3 sequence reads: CSARDPGAPLVDTQYF. The DNA of the CDR3 is TGCAGTGCTAGAGATCCGGGGGCCCCCCTTGTCGATACGCAGTATTTT.

The chain carries TRBV5-1 and TRBJ1-1; perhaps TRBD1 as D (5 bases). The germline CDR1 and CDR2 sequences are SGHRS and YFSETQ. The V and J ends lost 4 bases and 1 base respectively, with 14 bases between them. The CDR3 totals 15 residues. This CDR3 is CASSLGHTSNTEAFF. As DNA, the CDR3 is TGCGCCAGCAGCCTCGGACACACTTCGAACACTGAAGCTTTCTTT.

This chain links TRBV7-8 with TRBJ1-1; D not certain. Trimming cost V 1 base and J 0 bases, with 15 bases left between them. The CDR3 runs to 17 residues. Per germline, CDR1 SGHVS and CDR2 FQNEAQ. This CDR3 reads CASSLDPPRPVNTEAFF. Here the CDR3 DNA reads TGTGCCAGCAGCTTAGACCCCCCCAGGCCCGTGAACACTGAAGCTTTCTTT.

The CDR3 DNA sequence: TGCGCCAGCAGCGAAAACTCCGGGACTAGCGCAGATACGCAGTATTTT. Its translation: CASSENSGTSADTQYF. The V call is TRBV5-1, the J call TRBJ2-3, with 10 bases lining up with TRBD2. The V and J ends lost 4 bases and 4 bases, in that order; junction bases with no gene match: 9. The CDR3 has 16 residues. In germline, CDR1 is SGHRS, CDR2 YFSETQ.

This rearrangement joins TRBV6-2 or TRBV6-3 to TRBJ2-1; D is undetermined. With 4 bases removed from V and 9 bases from J, the gap between germline ends came to 7 bases. The CDR3 loop spans 11 amino acids. Germline V CDR1 and CDR2: MNHEY, SVGEGT. Here the CDR3 reads CASSWFGEQFF. CDR3 in DNA: TGTGCCAGCAGTTGGTTCGGTGAGCAGTTCTTC.

This sequence joins TRBV29-1 and TRBJ2-2; weak D call: TRBD2 (6 bases). V lost 7 bases and J lost 1, with 13 bases in between. The germline V gene has CDR1 SQVTM and CDR2 ANQGSEA. There are 14 residues in the CDR3. DNA of the CDR3: TGCAGCGCCACCGGGACTTTGAACACCGGGGAGCTGTTTTTT. This translates into CSATGTLNTGELFF.

This chain joins TRBV29-1 and TRBJ2-7; TRBD1 matches at 8 bases. In germline, CDR1 is SQVTM, CDR2 ANQGSEA. The CDR3 covers 13 residues. V shed 7 bases, J shed 4 bases, and the junction held 9 bases outside the gene matches. The CDR3 region is CSANRGNKYEQYF. The DNA of the CDR3 is TGCAGCGCCAACAGGGGGAACAAGTACGAGCAGTACTTC.

V and J are TRBV2 and TRBJ2-3; a weak D match, TRBD2 (6 bases). Germline lookup yields CDR1 SNHLY and CDR2 FYNNEI. Trimming took off 6 bases at V and 2 bases at J, with 15 bases between the two ends. There are 15 residues in the CDR3. CDR3 region: CASRVGTLATDTQYF. The CDR3 DNA reads as TGTGCCAGCAGAGTAGGGACTCTAGCCACAGATACGCAGTATTTT.

This clonotype has more than one count but fewer than ten. The rearrangement joins TRBV13 to TRBJ2-1, with D hard to call. CDR1 and CDR2 (germline): PRHDT, FYEKMQ (reference sequence). The CDR3 consists of 15 residues. The V and J ends lost 2 bases and 9 bases respectively, with 17 bases between them. The CDR3 spells CASSLRRVPDGEQFF. The CDR3 DNA reads TGTGCCAGCAGCTTAAGGAGAGTCCCTGATGGTGAGCAGTTCTTC.

This chain links TRBV29-1 with TRBJ2-1, with 8 bases identical to TRBD2. The CDR3 is 14 amino acids. Germline loops: CDR1 SQVTM, CDR2 ANQGSEA. Germline trimming cut 4 bases from V and 4 bases from J; bases unmatched to any gene: 6. The CDR3 region is CSVVPSGQYNEQFF. In DNA, the CDR3 is TGCAGCGTTGTCCCTAGCGGGCAGTACAATGAGCAGTTCTTC.